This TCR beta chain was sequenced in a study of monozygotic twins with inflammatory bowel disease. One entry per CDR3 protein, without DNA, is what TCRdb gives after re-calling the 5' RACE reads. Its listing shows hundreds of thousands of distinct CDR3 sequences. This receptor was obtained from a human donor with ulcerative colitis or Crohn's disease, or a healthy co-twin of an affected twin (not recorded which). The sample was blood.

The CDR3 protein is CSAHGTSGPGSEQYF. The chain has TRBV20-1 and TRBJ2-7; TCRdb picks TRBD2, but there is no DNA to check that call. Germline lookup yields CDR1 DFQATT and CDR2 SNEGSKA (reference sequence). The CDR3 spans 15 residues.